This entry features one TCR beta chain sequence. The data stem from a study of technical replicates of blood from several donors. CDR1 is SGHTA and CDR2 is FQGTGA in the germline V gene. Trimming removed 1 base at V and 5 bases at J, with 15 bases between. This CDR3 has 16 amino acids. Sequenced by immunoSEQ multiplex PCR; TCRdb stores in-frame clones only, minus some. The sample lists 45,000 to 60,000 clones, 91% occurring once. Specimen: PBMCs. The TCR comes from a human donor in good health. Some clones in this sample may be carry-over from other donors' samples. The chain couples TRBV7-3 to TRBJ2-1; possible D gene TRBD2, 7 bases. CDR3 DNA: TGTGCCAGCAGCTTAATTAGGGGGGGCAGCCACAATGAGCAGTTCTTC. Residues: CASSLIRGGSHNEQFF. The full variable domain, in which reference TRBV7-3 and TRBJ2-1 provide the parts outside the CDR3, is GAGVSQTPSNKVTEKGKYVELRCDPISGHTALYWYRQSLGQGPEFLIYFQGTGAADDSGLPNDRFFAVRPEGSVSTLKIQRTERGDSAVYLCASSLIRGGSHNEQFFGPGTRLTVL.